Presented here are 8 T cell receptor beta chains from one specimen sequenced in a study of read filtering for tumor transcriptome and immune sequencing. From 300 to 400 ng of RNA, a library with molecular barcoded alpha/delta and beta/gamma adaptors was made. TCRdb itself ran the reads through MiXCR, one entry per CDR3 protein. Among approximately 58,000 distinct CDR3 sequences listed, 9% to 15% were seen once. Material for sequencing was a population of CD138-negative cells sorted from bone marrow. These TCRs come from a donor at least 40 years old with multiple myeloma.

The chain carries TRBV9 and TRBJ1-1; 11 bases fit TRBD1. After removal of 3 bases from V and 0 bases from J, the junction contained 7 bases not matched to a gene. This CDR3 is built from 17 residues. Germline V CDR1 and CDR2: SGDLS, YYNGEE. The DNA of the CDR3 is TGTGCCAGCAGCGCAGGAGGACAGGGGGCAATGAACACTGAAGCTTTCTTT. Translated, it gives CASSAGGQGAMNTEAFF.

This clonotype was detected many times. J is TRBJ1-1 and V is TRBV2, with D hard to call. Germline CDR1 and CDR2: SNHLY and FYNNEI. The germline V and J ends were trimmed by 4 bases and 8 bases, with 11 bases remaining between them. This CDR3 comprises 12 residues. CDR3 sequence reads: CASSVFSPEAFF. CDR3 in DNA: TGTGCCAGCAGTGTATTCAGTCCGGAAGCTTTCTTT.

J is TRBJ1-5 and V is TRBV6-5; D unresolved. Trimming stripped 8 bases from V and 5 bases from J, with 7 bases between. This CDR3 region has 11 residues. Germline CDR1 MNHEY, CDR2 SVGAGI. The CDR3 region has the DNA TGTGCCAGCGGGAGGGATCAGCCCCAGCATTTT. Its protein is CASGRDQPQHF.

This clonotype was detected many times. The chain employs TRBV5-1 and TRBJ2-5; 7 bases line up with TRBD1. The length of the CDR3 is 14 residues. Germline CDR1 is SGHRS and CDR2 is YFSETQ. The trim removed 4 bases at V and 5 bases at J, leaving 8 bases unmatched. The CDR3 sequence is CASSTQGVGETQYF. For the CDR3, the DNA is TGCGCCAGCAGCACGCAGGGGGTCGGCGAGACCCAGTACTTC.

This clonotype has ten or more counts. The CDR3 is CASSQAEYNEQFF. DNA for the CDR3: TGCGCCAGCAGCCAAGCCGAGTACAATGAGCAGTTCTTC. V usage is TRBV4-1 and J usage is TRBJ2-1; no clear D gene. V lost 1 base and J lost 4, with 5 bases in between. The CDR3 consists of 13 residues. CDR1 is MGHRA and CDR2 is YSYEKL in the germline V gene.

This clonotype was observed at least ten times. The V gene is TRBV5-1, the J gene TRBJ2-1; D remains unclear. Germline V gene data show CDR1 as SGHRS and CDR2 as YFSETQ. The CDR3 runs to 15 residues. The V end was cut by 0 bases, the J end by 4 bases, with 11 bases between. CDR3 sequence reads: CASSLGVLRYNEQFF. CDR3 nucleotides: TGCGCCAGCAGCTTGGGGGTCCTCCGATACAATGAGCAGTTCTTC. The variable domain in full, completed from reference TRBV5-1 and TRBJ2-1, reads KAGVTQTPRYLIKTRGQQVTLSCSPISGHRSVSWYQQTPGQGLQFLFEYFSETQRNKGNFPGRFSGRQFSNSRSEMNVSTLELGDSALYLCASSLGVLRYNEQFFGPGTRLTVL.

Notes on this clonotype: This may arise from a read error, as a much more abundant clone is one base away. The rearrangement links TRBV18 to TRBJ2-5; D perhaps matches TRBD2 (5 bases). Germline CDR1 and CDR2: KGHSH and LQKENI. The CDR3 loop spans 12 amino acids. With 1 base removed from V and 9 bases from J, the gap between germline ends came to 9 bases. The CDR3 is CASSPRLEAQYF. The CDR3 DNA reads as TGTGCCAGCTCACCACGTCTGGAGGCCCAGTACTTC. The full variable domain, completed using reference TRBV18 and TRBJ2-5, is NAGVMQNPRHLVRRRGQEARLRCSPMKGHSHVYWYRQLPEEGLKFMVYLQKENIIDESGMPKERFSAEFPKEGPSILRIQQVVRGDSAAYFCASSPRLEAQYFGPGTRLLVL.

The chain uses TRBV5-6 and TRBJ2-7; possibly TRBD1 for D (6 bases). V dropped 1 base and J dropped 12 bases, with 17 bases sitting between them. CDR3 size: 13 residues. CDR1 is SGHDT, CDR2 YYEEEE, per germline. CDR3 sequence reads: CASSLTGIARWYF. CDR3 in DNA: TGTGCCAGCAGCTTGACAGGGATCGCCAGGTGGTACTTC.